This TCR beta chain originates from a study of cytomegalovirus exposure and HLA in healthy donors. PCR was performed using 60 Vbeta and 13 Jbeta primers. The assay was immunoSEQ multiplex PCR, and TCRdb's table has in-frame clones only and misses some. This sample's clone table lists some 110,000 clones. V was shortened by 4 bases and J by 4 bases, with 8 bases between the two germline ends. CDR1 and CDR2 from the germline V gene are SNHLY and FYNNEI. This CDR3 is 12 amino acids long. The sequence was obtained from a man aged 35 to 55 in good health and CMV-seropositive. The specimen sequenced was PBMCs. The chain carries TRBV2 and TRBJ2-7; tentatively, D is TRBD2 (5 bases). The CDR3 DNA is TGTGCCAGCAGTGCAGGAGGATACGAGCAGTACTTC. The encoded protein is CASSAGGYEQYF.